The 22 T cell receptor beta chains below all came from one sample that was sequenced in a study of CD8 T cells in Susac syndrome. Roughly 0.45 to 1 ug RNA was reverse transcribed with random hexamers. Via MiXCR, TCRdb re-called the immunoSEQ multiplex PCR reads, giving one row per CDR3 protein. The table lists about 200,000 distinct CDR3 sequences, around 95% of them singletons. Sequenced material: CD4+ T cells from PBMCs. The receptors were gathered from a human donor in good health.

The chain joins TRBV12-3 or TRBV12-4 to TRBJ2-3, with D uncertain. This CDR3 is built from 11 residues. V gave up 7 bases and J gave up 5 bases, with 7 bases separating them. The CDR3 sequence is CASTHGDTQYF. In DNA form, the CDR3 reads TGTGCCAGCACCCACGGAGATACGCAGTATTTT.

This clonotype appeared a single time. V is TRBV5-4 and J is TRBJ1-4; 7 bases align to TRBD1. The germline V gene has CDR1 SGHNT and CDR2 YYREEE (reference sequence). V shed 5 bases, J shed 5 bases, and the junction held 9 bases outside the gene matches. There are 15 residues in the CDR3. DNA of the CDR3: TGTGCCAGCAGTCTGGCCGGGACAGTCAATGAAAAACTGTTTTTT. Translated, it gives CASSLAGTVNEKLFF.

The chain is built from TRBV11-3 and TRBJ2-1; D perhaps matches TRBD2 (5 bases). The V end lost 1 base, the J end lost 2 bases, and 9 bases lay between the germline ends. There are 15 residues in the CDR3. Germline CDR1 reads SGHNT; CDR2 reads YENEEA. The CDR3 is CASSLVPGTYNEQFF. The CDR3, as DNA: TGTGCCAGCAGCTTAGTTCCCGGGACCTACAATGAGCAGTTCTTC.

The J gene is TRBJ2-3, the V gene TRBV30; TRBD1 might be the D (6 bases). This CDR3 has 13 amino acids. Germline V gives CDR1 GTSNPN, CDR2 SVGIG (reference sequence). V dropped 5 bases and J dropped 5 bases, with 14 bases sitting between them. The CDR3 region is CAWGVQGLDTQYF. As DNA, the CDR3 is TGTGCCTGGGGGGTACAGGGTTTAGATACGCAGTATTTT.

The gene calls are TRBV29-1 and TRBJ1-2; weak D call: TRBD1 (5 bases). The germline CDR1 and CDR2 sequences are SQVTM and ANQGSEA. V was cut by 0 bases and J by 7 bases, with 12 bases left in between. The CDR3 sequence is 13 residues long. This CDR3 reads CSVEDLGARGYTF. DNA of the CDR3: TGCAGCGTTGAAGATCTAGGGGCGCGTGGCTACACCTTC. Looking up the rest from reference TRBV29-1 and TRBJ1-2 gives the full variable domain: SAVISQKPSRDICQRGTSLTIQCQVDSQVTMMFWYRQQPGQSLTLIATANQGSEATYESGFVIDKFPISRPNLTFSTLTVSNMSPEDSSIYLCSVEDLGARGYTFGSGTRLTVV.

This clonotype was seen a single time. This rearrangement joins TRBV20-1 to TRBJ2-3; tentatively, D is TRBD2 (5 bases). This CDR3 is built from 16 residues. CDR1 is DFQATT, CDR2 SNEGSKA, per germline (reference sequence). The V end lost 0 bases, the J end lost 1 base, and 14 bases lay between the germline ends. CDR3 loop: CSARDLFGIGTDTQYF. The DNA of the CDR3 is TGCAGTGCTAGAGATCTGTTCGGGATCGGCACAGATACGCAGTATTTT.

As DNA, the CDR3 is TGTGCCCTCCGGGGGAACACCGGGGAGCTGTTTTTT. This translates into CALRGNTGELFF. This chain joins TRBV6-5 and TRBJ2-2, with D possibly being TRBD2 (5 bases). Trimming stripped 11 bases from V and 1 base from J, with 8 bases between. The CDR3 contains 12 residues. Germline V gene data show CDR1 as MNHEY and CDR2 as SVGAGI.

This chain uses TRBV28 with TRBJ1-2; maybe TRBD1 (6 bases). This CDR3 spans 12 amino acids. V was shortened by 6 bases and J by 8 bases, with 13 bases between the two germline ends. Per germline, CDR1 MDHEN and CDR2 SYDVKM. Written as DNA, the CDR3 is TGTGCCAGCAGACTAGGGACACAGGGCTACACCTTC. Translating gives CASRLGTQGYTF.

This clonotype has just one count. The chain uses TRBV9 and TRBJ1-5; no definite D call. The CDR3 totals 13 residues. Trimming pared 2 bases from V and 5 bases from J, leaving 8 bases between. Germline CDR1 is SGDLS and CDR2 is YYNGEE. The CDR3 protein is CASSVGNYQPQHF. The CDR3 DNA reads TGTGCCAGCAGCGTGGGAAACTATCAGCCCCAGCATTTT.

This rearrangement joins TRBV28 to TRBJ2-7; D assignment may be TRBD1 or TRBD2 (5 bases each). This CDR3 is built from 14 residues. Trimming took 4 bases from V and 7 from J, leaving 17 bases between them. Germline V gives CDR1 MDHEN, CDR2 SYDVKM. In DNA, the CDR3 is TGTGCCAGCAGTTCGCCCACCTTTGGGGGTGAGCAGTACGTC. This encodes CASSSPTFGGEQYV.

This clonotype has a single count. The CDR3 here is CASSLPGHRNTEAFF. In nucleotides, the CDR3 is TGCGCCAGCAGTCTCCCGGGACACCGAAACACTGAAGCTTTCTTT. This chain uses TRBV23-1 with TRBJ1-1, with D tentatively TRBD1 (6 bases). TRBV23-1 is reported as an ORF; its role is uncertain. The CDR3 spans 15 residues. V lost 4 bases and J 2 bases, leaving 14 bases between the germline ends.

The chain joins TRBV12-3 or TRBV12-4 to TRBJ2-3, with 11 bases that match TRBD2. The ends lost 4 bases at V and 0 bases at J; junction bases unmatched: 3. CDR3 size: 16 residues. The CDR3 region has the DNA TGTGCCAGCAGTTCGCGGACTAGCGGGAGCACAGATACGCAGTATTTT. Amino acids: CASSSRTSGSTDTQYF.

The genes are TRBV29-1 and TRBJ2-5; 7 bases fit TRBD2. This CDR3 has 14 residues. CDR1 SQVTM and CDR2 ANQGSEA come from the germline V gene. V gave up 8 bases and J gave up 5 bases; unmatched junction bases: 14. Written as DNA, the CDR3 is TGCAGCTTTTTCTATACTAGCGTCTCGGAGACCCAGTACTTC. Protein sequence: CSFFYTSVSETQYF.

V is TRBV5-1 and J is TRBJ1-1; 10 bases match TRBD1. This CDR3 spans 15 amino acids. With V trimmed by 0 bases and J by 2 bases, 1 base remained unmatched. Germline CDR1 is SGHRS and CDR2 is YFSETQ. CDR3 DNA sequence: TGCGCCAGCAGCTTGGGGACAGGGGGAAACACTGAAGCTTTCTTT. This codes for CASSLGTGGNTEAFF.

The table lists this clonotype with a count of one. CDR3 DNA: TGTGCCAGTAGCCTACAGGGGTGGGAGAAGACCCAGTACTTC. Protein sequence: CASSLQGWEKTQYF. This chain links TRBV19 with TRBJ2-5, with TRBD1 identical over 7 bases. The V gene end was trimmed by 6 bases and the J gene end by 6 bases; junction bases not matched to a gene: 10. The CDR3 loop spans 14 amino acids. The germline V gene has CDR1 LNHDA and CDR2 SQIVND (reference sequence). The variable domain in full, completed from reference TRBV19 and TRBJ2-5, reads DGGITQSPKYLFRKEGQNVTLSCEQNLNHDAMYWYRQDPGQGLRLIYYSQIVNDFQKGDIAEGYSVSREKKESFPLTVTSAQKNPTAFYLCASSLQGWEKTQYFGPGTRLLVL.

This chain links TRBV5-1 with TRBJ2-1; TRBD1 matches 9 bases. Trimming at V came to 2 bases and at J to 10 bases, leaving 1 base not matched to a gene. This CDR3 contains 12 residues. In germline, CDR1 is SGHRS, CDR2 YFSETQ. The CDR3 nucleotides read TGCGCCAGCAGCTTTACAGGGGGCGAGCAGTTCTTC. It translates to CASSFTGGEQFF.

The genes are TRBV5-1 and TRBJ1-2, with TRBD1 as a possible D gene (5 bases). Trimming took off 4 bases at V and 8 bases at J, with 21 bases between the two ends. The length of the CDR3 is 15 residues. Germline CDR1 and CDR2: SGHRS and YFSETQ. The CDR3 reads CASSPGESNRRGYTF. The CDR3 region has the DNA TGCGCCAGCAGCCCTGGAGAATCTAACAGGAGAGGCTACACCTTC. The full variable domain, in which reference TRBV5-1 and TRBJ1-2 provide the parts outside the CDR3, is KAGVTQTPRYLIKTRGQQVTLSCSPISGHRSVSWYQQTPGQGLQFLFEYFSETQRNKGNFPGRFSGRQFSNSRSEMNVSTLELGDSALYLCASSPGESNRRGYTFGSGTRLTVV.

This CDR3 reads CASTLGQMNTEAFF. CDR3 DNA: TGTGCCAGCACCCTCGGACAGATGAACACTGAAGCTTTCTTT. The chain joins TRBV25-1 to TRBJ1-1; TRBD1 might be the D (6 bases). Germline assignment: CDR1 MGHDK and CDR2 SYGVNS. Trimming left V 7 bases short and J 0 bases short, with 12 bases between. This CDR3 is built from 14 residues.

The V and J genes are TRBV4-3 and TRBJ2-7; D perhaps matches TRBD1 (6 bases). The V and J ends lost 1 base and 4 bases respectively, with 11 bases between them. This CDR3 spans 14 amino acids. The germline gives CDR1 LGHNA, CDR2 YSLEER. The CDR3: CASSQGDRFYEQYF. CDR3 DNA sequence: TGCGCCAGCAGCCAAGGTGACAGGTTTTACGAGCAGTACTTC.

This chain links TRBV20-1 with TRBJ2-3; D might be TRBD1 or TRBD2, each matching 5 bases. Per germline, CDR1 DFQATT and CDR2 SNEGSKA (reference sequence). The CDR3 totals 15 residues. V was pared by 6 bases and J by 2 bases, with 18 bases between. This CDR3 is CSAPLRGEPTDTQYF. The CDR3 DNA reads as TGCAGTGCCCCCTTGCGAGGGGAACCCACAGATACGCAGTATTTT.

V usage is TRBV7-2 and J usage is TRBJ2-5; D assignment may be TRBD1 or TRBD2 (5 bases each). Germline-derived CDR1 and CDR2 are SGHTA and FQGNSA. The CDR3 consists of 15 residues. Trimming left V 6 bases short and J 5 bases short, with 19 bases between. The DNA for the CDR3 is TGTGCCAGCAGTCTGGGACCACCAGTTTCGGAGACCCAGTACTTC. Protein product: CASSLGPPVSETQYF. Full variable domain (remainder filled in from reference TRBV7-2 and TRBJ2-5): GAGVSQSPSNKVTEKGKDVELRCDPISGHTALYWYRQSLGQGLEFLIYFQGNSAPDKSGLPSDRFSAERTGGSVSTLTIQRTQQEDSAVYLCASSLGPPVSETQYFGPGTRLLVL.

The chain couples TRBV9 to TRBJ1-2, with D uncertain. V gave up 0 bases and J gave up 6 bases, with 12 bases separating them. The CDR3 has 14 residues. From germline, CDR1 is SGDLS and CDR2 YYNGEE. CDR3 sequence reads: CASSVAFPGNGYTF. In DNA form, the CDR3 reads TGTGCCAGCAGCGTAGCCTTCCCGGGAAATGGCTACACCTTC.